One and the same sample provided the 15 T cell receptor beta chains below, sequenced in a study of cytomegalovirus exposure and HLA in healthy donors. The PCR had 60 Vbeta and 13 Jbeta primers. Produced via immunoSEQ multiplex PCR; TCRdb's table is partial and in-frame only. This table has tens of thousands of clones, about 71% appearing once. Sequenced sample: PBMCs. Receptors originate from a woman aged 40 to 50 in good health and CMV-seronegative.

This sequence joins TRBV5-1 and TRBJ1-1, with D perhaps TRBD1 (5 bases). This CDR3 is built from 15 residues. The germline CDR1 and CDR2 sequences are SGHRS and YFSETQ. Trimming pared 5 bases from V and 4 bases from J, leaving 18 bases between. In DNA form, the CDR3 reads TGCGCCAGCAGTTTTTATCAGGCGGGGCTCACTGAAGCTTTCTTT. Protein sequence: CASSFYQAGLTEAFF.

The V call is TRBV2, the J call TRBJ2-1; D perhaps matches TRBD1 (6 bases). CDR3 length: 14 amino acids. Trimming pared 5 bases from V and 5 bases from J, leaving 13 bases between. CDR1 is SNHLY, CDR2 FYNNEI, per germline. The CDR3 nucleotides read TGTGCCAGCAGTATCCGGACAGACAACAATGAGCAGTTCTTC. Residues: CASSIRTDNNEQFF.

This chain joins TRBV5-1 and TRBJ2-7; 8 nucleotides match TRBD1. The CDR3 runs 14 residues. The trim removed 3 bases at V and 2 bases at J, leaving 4 bases unmatched. The V gene's germline CDR1 is SGHRS and CDR2 YFSETQ. The CDR3 coding sequence is TGCGCCAGCAGCTACCGGACAGGGACCTACGAGCAGTACTTC. It is translated as CASSYRTGTYEQYF.

The table lists this clone with a few counts. The J gene is TRBJ2-1, the V gene TRBV5-6; D call uncertain. CDR3 size: 15 residues. The germline V and J ends were trimmed by 4 bases and 3 bases, with 14 bases remaining between them. The germline V gene has CDR1 SGHDT and CDR2 YYEEEE. The CDR3 DNA follows: TGTGCCAGCAGCCCGATGACCAGGAACTACAATGAGCAGTTCTTC. Its protein is CASSPMTRNYNEQFF.

This rearrangement joins TRBV30 to TRBJ1-2; D gene unclear. Germline V gene lookup returns CDR1 GTSNPN and CDR2 SVGIG (reference sequence). Trimming removed 0 bases at V and 4 bases at J, with 9 bases between. This CDR3 contains 13 residues. In nucleotides, the CDR3 is TGTGCCTGGAGTGTAGGAGGGTTCTATGGCTACACCTTC. It codes for CAWSVGGFYGYTF.

The V call is TRBV7-9, the J call TRBJ1-1, with 7 positions matching TRBD1. The CDR3 runs 15 residues. Germline trimming cut 2 bases from V and 4 bases from J; bases unmatched to any gene: 7. Germline V gene sequence: CDR1 SEHNR, CDR2 FQNEAQ (reference sequence). The CDR3 protein is CASSLIGQGGTEAFF. For the CDR3, the DNA is TGTGCCAGCAGCTTAATCGGGCAGGGGGGCACTGAAGCTTTCTTT.

This chain uses TRBV4-3 with TRBJ2-6, with 9 bases identical to TRBD1. Trimming removed 0 bases from V and 3 bases from J; junction bases left unmatched: 6. CDR1 and CDR2 from the germline V gene are LGHNA and YSLEER. This CDR3 is built from 18 residues. In DNA, the CDR3 is TGCGCCAGCAGCCAAGATCCGGGACAGGGTCATGGGGCCAACGTCCTGACTTTC. This sequence encodes CASSQDPGQGHGANVLTF.

For this clone: A junction end diverges from the germline sequence, so it may reflect a read error. This rearrangement joins TRBV30 to TRBJ1-1; D may be TRBD1 (6 bases). Germline CDR1 and CDR2: GTSNPN and SVGIG (reference sequence). This CDR3 comprises 14 residues. The CDR3, as DNA: TGTGCCTGGAGTGTACGAAGTAGCTCCGACAGGCAAGTTTTT. Protein sequence: CAWSVRSSSDRQVF.

In this sample, this clone turned up a few times. This chain connects TRBV7-6 to TRBJ1-2, with TRBD1 matching over 9 bases. Trimming removed 5 bases from V and 7 bases from J; junction bases left unmatched: 11. This CDR3 is 15 amino acids long. Germline-derived CDR1 and CDR2 are SGHVS and FNYEAQ. CDR3 loop: CASSDRAGTGFGYTF. DNA of the CDR3: TGTGCCAGCAGCGATCGTGCGGGGACAGGGTTTGGCTACACCTTC.

This clone was picked up a small number of times. The gene calls are TRBV30 and TRBJ2-1; 11 positions agree with TRBD2. The germline CDR1 and CDR2 sequences are GTSNPN and SVGIG (reference sequence). The CDR3 contains 17 residues. V lost 2 bases, J lost 2 bases, and 8 bases stayed unmatched. CDR3 nucleotide sequence: TGTGCCTGGAGTCTTCGACTAGCGGGGAATGCCTACAATGAGCAGTTCTTC. Translated, it gives CAWSLRLAGNAYNEQFF.

The chain uses TRBV7-9 and TRBJ2-2, with TRBD1 matching over 7 bases. V lost 5 bases and J lost 0; bases outside the gene matches: 6. CDR3 length: 16 residues. Germline V gene sequence: CDR1 SEHNR, CDR2 FQNEAQ (reference sequence). The chain's CDR3 is CASSRRGQSNTGELFF. CDR3 sequence (DNA): TGTGCCAGCAGCCGCAGGGGACAGTCGAACACCGGGGAGCTGTTTTTT.

This clone occurred once. V is TRBV7-2 and J is TRBJ1-3; the D is unclear. Deletions cut 1 base from V and 0 bases from J, with 13 bases between. The germline V gene encodes CDR1 SGHTA and CDR2 FQGNSA. This CDR3 contains 17 residues. CDR3 DNA: TGTGCCAGCAGCTTAGTTGCAGGTCCCAGCTCTGGAAACACCATATATTTT. Its protein product is CASSLVAGPSSGNTIYF.

The rearrangement joins TRBV7-3 to TRBJ2-3; 8 nucleotides line up with TRBD2. The germline gives CDR1 SGHTA, CDR2 FQGTGA. The CDR3 is 17 amino acids. V was pared by 5 bases and J by 0 bases, with 10 bases of the junction left unmatched. The CDR3 DNA follows: TGTGCCAGCAGCAAACGGGGGGGCTGGTTGAGCACAGATACGCAGTATTTT. As protein: CASSKRGGWLSTDTQYF.

This sequence joins TRBV7-2 and TRBJ1-5, with 9 positions matching TRBD1. The CDR3 contains 15 residues. Trimming cost V 2 bases and J 7 bases; bases outside gene matches: 6. Looked up from germline, CDR1 is SGHTA and CDR2 is FQGNSA. The CDR3 spells CASSLWTGVGQPQHF. In nucleotides, the CDR3 is TGTGCCAGCAGCTTATGGACAGGGGTAGGACAGCCCCAGCATTTT. Together with reference TRBV7-2 and TRBJ1-5, the CDR3 gives the full variable domain: GAGVSQSPSNKVTEKGKDVELRCDPISGHTALYWYRQSLGQGLEFLIYFQGNSAPDKSGLPSDRFSAERTGGSVSTLTIQRTQQEDSAVYLCASSLWTGVGQPQHFGDGTRLSIL.

The V and J genes are TRBV7-2 and TRBJ2-5; 15 bases agree with TRBD2. The CDR3 spans 19 residues. J gave up 0 bases and V 1 base, and 6 bases lay outside the gene matches. The germline CDR1 and CDR2 sequences are SGHTA and FQGNSA. The CDR3 here is CASSLGTGTSGRYQETQYF. CDR3 in DNA: TGTGCCAGCAGCTTAGGGACAGGGACTAGCGGGAGGTACCAAGAGACCCAGTACTTC.